The 31 T cell receptor beta chains listed next were all sequenced from one sample in a study of blood T cell repertoires in COVID-19. The table came from immunoSEQ multiplex PCR; TCRdb's copy has only in-frame clones and leaves some out. The table shows about 76,000 clones, with around 90% occurring only once. Source material: peripheral blood. These receptors came from a man aged 45 to 65 with acute or convalescent COVID-19.

In DNA form, the CDR3 reads TGTGCCAGCAGCCCTGGAGCGGGAGGGCCCTCCAATGAGCAGTTCTTC. Its translation is CASSPGAGGPSNEQFF. The chain links TRBV14 to TRBJ2-1; 10 bases are a match to TRBD2. CDR1 and CDR2 from the germline V gene are SGHDN and FVKESK. Trimming at V came to 4 bases and at J to 6 bases, leaving 9 bases not matched to a gene. The CDR3 spans 16 residues.

The chain combines TRBV18 with TRBJ1-2; 7 nucleotides match TRBD1. Germline-derived CDR1 and CDR2 are KGHSH and LQKENI. Trimming cost V 6 bases and J 8 bases; bases outside gene matches: 9. The CDR3 totals 13 residues. In nucleotides, the CDR3 is TGTGCCAGCTCCCAACAGGGGACGGGAGGCTACACCTTC. This sequence encodes CASSQQGTGGYTF.

The chain has TRBV12-5 and TRBJ2-5, with 10 bases identical to TRBD1. Germline CDR1 and CDR2: LGHNT and FRNRAP. CDR3 length: 15 amino acids. Trimming at V came to 3 bases and at J to 6 bases, leaving 7 bases not matched to a gene. Here the CDR3 reads CASGLKTGGGKTQYF. DNA for the CDR3: TGTGCTAGTGGTTTAAAGACAGGGGGCGGGAAGACCCAGTACTTC.

The rearrangement uses TRBV25-1 and TRBJ2-1; D possibly corresponds to TRBD1 (6 bases). The CDR3 sequence is 13 residues long. From germline, CDR1 is MGHDK and CDR2 SYGVNS. The ends were cut back, 2 bases at V and 9 bases at J, with 11 bases in the middle. As DNA, the CDR3 is TGTGCCAGCAGTGAAGGTGGACAGCTTGAGCAGTTCTTC. Encoded protein: CASSEGGQLEQFF. Filled out from reference TRBV25-1 and TRBJ2-1, the complete variable domain reads EADIYQTPRYLVIGTGKKITLECSQTMGHDKMYWYQQDPGMELHLIHYSYGVNSTEKGDLSSESTVSRIRTEHFPLTLESARPSHTSQYLCASSEGGQLEQFFGPGTRLTVL.

J is TRBJ1-5 and V is TRBV7-9, with 9 bases fitting TRBD1. Trimming took 5 bases from V and 3 from J; bases not matched to a gene: 11. CDR1 is SEHNR, CDR2 FQNEAQ, per germline (reference sequence). The CDR3 contains 17 residues. The CDR3 DNA is TGTGCCAGCAGCCGGGGGACAGGGATAACGTCCAATCAGCCCCAGCATTTT. Its translation is CASSRGTGITSNQPQHF.

The chain combines TRBV12-3 or TRBV12-4 with TRBJ2-7; D perhaps matches TRBD2 (5 bases). V was trimmed by 10 bases and J by 0 bases, leaving 13 bases between them. The CDR3 covers 13 residues. The CDR3 nucleotides read TGTGCCACCAGACGGACTGCCTCCTACGAGCAGTACTTC. It translates to CATRRTASYEQYF.

This chain links TRBV20-1 with TRBJ2-2, with 9 bases that match TRBD2. CDR1 DFQATT and CDR2 SNEGSKA come from the germline V gene (reference sequence). V was pared by 3 bases and J by 1 base, with 3 bases of the junction left unmatched. The CDR3 spans 15 residues. CDR3: CSASMRGGNTGELFF. DNA for the CDR3: TGCAGTGCTAGTATGCGGGGGGGGAACACCGGGGAGCTGTTTTTT.

The genes are TRBV10-3 and TRBJ2-5, with a tentative D call TRBD2 (5 bases). Germline assignment: CDR1 ENHRY and CDR2 SYGVKD. V was shortened by 6 bases and J by 5 bases, with 16 bases between the two germline ends. The CDR3 extends over 14 amino acids. CDR3 sequence: CAIRNEGDRETQYF. The CDR3 DNA is TGTGCCATCAGAAACGAGGGAGACCGGGAGACCCAGTACTTC.

This clone was seen more than once but under ten times. The chain joins TRBV7-9 to TRBJ2-7; 7 bases map to TRBD1. V gave up 5 bases and J gave up 1 base; unmatched junction bases: 2. Germline V gene lookup returns CDR1 SEHNR and CDR2 FQNEAQ (reference sequence). There are 13 residues in the CDR3. The CDR3 loop reads CASSRDSSYEQYV. Here the CDR3 DNA reads TGTGCCAGCAGCCGGGACAGTTCCTACGAGCAGTACGTC.

This clone was seen only once. The chain links TRBV19 to TRBJ1-5, with a tentative D call TRBD1 (5 bases). The germline V gene has CDR1 LNHDA and CDR2 SQIVND (reference sequence). V was cut by 5 bases and J by 9 bases, with 20 bases left in between. This CDR3 spans 15 amino acids. The CDR3: CASSPDFSGSRPQHF. Here the CDR3 DNA reads TGTGCCAGTAGTCCCGATTTTTCAGGGTCCCGGCCCCAGCATTTT.

This clone is a singleton in its sample. The rearrangement links TRBV5-6 to TRBJ1-6; D perhaps matches TRBD1 (5 bases). Germline lookup yields CDR1 SGHDT and CDR2 YYEEEE. V dropped 4 bases and J dropped 8 bases, with 10 bases sitting between them. The CDR3 spans 13 residues. Here the CDR3 DNA reads TGTGCCAGCAGCACCCAGGGTTATTCACCCCTCCACTTT. It is translated as CASSTQGYSPLHF.

A remark on this clone: At one end the junction does not follow the germline gene, possibly because of a read error. The chain combines TRBV5-1 with TRBJ2-1; possibly TRBD2 for D (6 bases). CDR1 and CDR2 (germline): SGHRS, YFSETQ. The CDR3 runs 16 residues. The CDR3 spells CASSLAAGSSNNEQFF. The CDR3 nucleotides read TGCGCCAGCAGCTTGGCGGCCGGGAGCTCCAACAATGAGCAGTTCTTC. The full variable domain, its missing parts supplied by reference TRBV5-1 and TRBJ2-1, is KAGVTQTPRYLIKTRGQQVTLSCSPISGHRSVSWYQQTPGQGLQFLFEYFSETQRNKGNFPGRFSGRQFSNSRSEMNVSTLELGDSALYLCASSLAAGSSNNEQFFGPGTRLTVL.

The rearrangement links TRBV28 to TRBJ1-3, with 8 bases matching TRBD1. The V gene's germline CDR1 is MDHEN and CDR2 SYDVKM. This CDR3 is 18 amino acids long. With 3 bases clipped from V and 0 bases from J, the junction kept 10 bases outside the gene matches. The CDR3 sequence: CASSFQGALSLSGNTIYF. In DNA form, the CDR3 reads TGTGCCAGCAGTTTTCAGGGGGCCCTCTCTCTCTCTGGAAACACCATATATTTT.

The chain couples TRBV6-6 to TRBJ1-1; TRBD1 aligns across 9 bases. Germline CDR1 is MNHNY and CDR2 is SVGAGI (reference sequence). The ends lost 6 bases at V and 4 bases at J; junction bases unmatched: 6. The CDR3 spans 14 residues. The CDR3 DNA follows: TGTGCCAGCAGGAGGGGGGACAGGGCCACTGAAGCTTTCTTT. This gives the protein CASRRGDRATEAFF.

The chain links TRBV7-2 to TRBJ1-6; D not certain. V lost 4 bases, J lost 8 bases, and 15 bases lay in between. This CDR3 has 15 amino acids. Per the germline V gene, CDR1 is SGHTA and CDR2 is FQGNSA. This CDR3 is CASSSAYINDSPLHF. The CDR3 region has the DNA TGTGCCAGCAGCTCCGCTTACATTAACGATTCACCCCTCCACTTT.

This chain links TRBV16 with TRBJ2-6; maybe TRBD2 (5 bases). CDR1 is KGHSY, CDR2 FQNENV, per germline. This CDR3 spans 16 amino acids. Trimming removed 0 bases from V and 2 bases from J, with 8 bases in between. The DNA for the CDR3 is TGTGCCAGCAGCCAATCATGGGGAGCTGGGGCCAACGTCCTGACTTTC. This encodes CASSQSWGAGANVLTF.

The V call is TRBV16, the J call TRBJ2-1, with 7 nucleotides matching TRBD2. This CDR3 is 13 amino acids long. Trimming took 2 bases from V and 6 from J; bases not matched to a gene: 1. CDR1 is KGHSY and CDR2 is FQNENV in the germline V gene. The CDR3 here is CASSQLAVNEQFF. The CDR3, as DNA: TGTGCCAGCAGCCAACTAGCGGTCAATGAGCAGTTCTTC.

The chain recombines TRBV19 with TRBJ1-5, with TRBD1 matching 7 bases. CDR3 size: 16 residues. The J segment lost 2 bases and the V segment lost 1 base, leaving 5 bases of the junction unmatched. The germline gives CDR1 LNHDA, CDR2 SQIVND (reference sequence). CDR3 residues: CASSIVQGNRNQPQHF. The CDR3 DNA is TGTGCCAGTAGTATAGTACAGGGGAACCGCAATCAGCCCCAGCATTTT.

The J gene is TRBJ1-2, the V gene TRBV3-1 (or the pseudogene TRBV3-2), with a possible D match to TRBD1 (5 bases). V lost 3 bases and J 9 bases, leaving 8 bases between the germline ends. Germline CDR1 reads LGHDT; CDR2 reads YNNKEL (reference sequence). The CDR3 is 11 amino acids. As DNA, the CDR3 is TGTGCCAGCAGCCATTCAGGGAGCTACACCTTC. It is translated as CASSHSGSYTF.

The chain is built from TRBV5-1 and TRBJ2-7; 9 nucleotides match TRBD2. The CDR3 has 19 residues. J gave up 5 bases and V 4 bases, and 22 bases lay outside the gene matches. CDR1 is SGHRS and CDR2 is YFSETQ in the germline V gene. The CDR3 is CASSPSIPVFSGSYHEQYF. Written as DNA, the CDR3 is TGCGCCAGCAGCCCCTCTATCCCCGTTTTTAGCGGGAGTTACCACGAGCAGTACTTC. The whole variable domain, filled in from reference TRBV5-1 and TRBJ2-7, reads KAGVTQTPRYLIKTRGQQVTLSCSPISGHRSVSWYQQTPGQGLQFLFEYFSETQRNKGNFPGRFSGRQFSNSRSEMNVSTLELGDSALYLCASSPSIPVFSGSYHEQYFGPGTRLTVT.

The chain recombines TRBV3-1 (or the pseudogene TRBV3-2) with TRBJ2-3; D call uncertain. This CDR3 is 13 amino acids long. Trimming shortened V by 4 bases and J by 4 bases, and 9 bases separated the two germline ends. In germline, CDR1 is LGHDT, CDR2 YNNKEL (reference sequence). This chain's CDR3 is CASSLQLADTQYF. The CDR3 region has the DNA TGTGCCAGCAGCCTACAGCTGGCAGATACGCAGTATTTT.

The V and J genes are TRBV5-6 and TRBJ2-5; no firm D call. There are 13 residues in the CDR3. Germline V CDR1 and CDR2: SGHDT, YYEEEE. V was cut by 1 base and J by 2 bases, with 6 bases left in between. CDR3: CASSLNSQETQYF. In DNA, the CDR3 is TGTGCCAGCAGCTTGAACAGTCAAGAGACCCAGTACTTC.

This clone was observed a single time. The V and J genes are TRBV5-1 and TRBJ1-6, with D unresolved. Germline V gene data show CDR1 as SGHRS and CDR2 as YFSETQ. V lost 0 bases to trimming and J lost 9 bases, with 13 bases between them. The CDR3 consists of 15 residues. CDR3 bases: TGCGCCAGCAGCTTGGCCCCGGGGATGGGTTCACCCCTCCACTTT. Encoded protein: CASSLAPGMGSPLHF.

V and J are TRBV19 and TRBJ1-2; D remains ambiguous. Trimming removed 5 bases from V and 8 bases from J, with 12 bases in between. This CDR3 has 12 residues. CDR1 is LNHDA, CDR2 SQIVND, per germline (reference sequence). CDR3 protein: CASSYGGRGYTF. In DNA, the CDR3 is TGTGCCAGTAGTTATGGCGGTCGGGGCTACACCTTC.

This chain uses TRBV10-3 with TRBJ1-2; D may be TRBD1 (5 bases). The germline CDR1 and CDR2 sequences are ENHRY and SYGVKD. The V end was cut by 0 bases, the J end by 7 bases, with 6 bases between. The CDR3 has 12 residues. The CDR3: CAISESGAGYTF. In DNA, the CDR3 is TGTGCCATCAGTGAGTCTGGGGCTGGCTACACCTTC.

The chain couples TRBV29-1 to TRBJ2-3, with 12 bases identical to TRBD2. Losses at the gene ends were 6 bases for V and 6 bases for J; bases not matched to a gene: 4. CDR3 length: 13 amino acids. Germline assignment: CDR1 SQVTM and CDR2 ANQGSEA. Written as DNA, the CDR3 is TGCAGCGTGGGACTAGCGGGCGGGGATACGCAGTATTTT. Translation: CSVGLAGGDTQYF.

J is TRBJ1-2 and V is TRBV30, with TRBD1 matching 7 bases. The V gene's germline CDR1 is GTSNPN and CDR2 SVGIG (reference sequence). CDR3 length equals 14 residues. The V gene end was trimmed by 1 base and the J gene end by 2 bases; junction bases not matched to a gene: 4. The CDR3 loop is CAWSGPRGNYGYTF. The CDR3 nucleotides read TGTGCCTGGAGTGGTCCCAGGGGGAACTATGGCTACACCTTC.

The chain employs TRBV5-8 and TRBJ2-2; 9 positions match TRBD2. Germline CDR1 reads SGHTS; CDR2 reads YDEGEE. With 6 bases clipped from V and 6 bases from J, the junction kept 15 bases outside the gene matches. The CDR3 totals 17 residues. The DNA for the CDR3 is TGTGCCAGCACCGACCCAGGCGGGAGGGCCCTTGCCGGGGAGCTGTTTTTT. Translating gives CASTDPGGRALAGELFF.

The table lists this clone with a count of one. The chain has TRBV7-2 and TRBJ1-2; D possibly corresponds to TRBD1 (5 bases). The length of the CDR3 is 16 residues. V lost 1 base, J lost 3 bases, and 15 bases lay in between. Germline lookup yields CDR1 SGHTA and CDR2 FQGNSA. CDR3 sequence (DNA): TGTGCCAGCAGCTTAGGAATCAGGGTTGGGGACTATGGCTACACCTTC. Protein sequence: CASSLGIRVGDYGYTF.

The gene calls are TRBV9 and TRBJ2-5, with TRBD2 matching over 10 bases. Germline CDR1 SGDLS, CDR2 YYNGEE. CDR3 length: 15 residues. The trim removed 3 bases at V and 1 base at J, leaving 3 bases unmatched. The CDR3 here is CASSDRTSGQETQYF. The CDR3 DNA reads as TGTGCCAGCAGCGACCGGACTAGCGGCCAAGAGACCCAGTACTTC.

The J gene is TRBJ2-3, the V gene TRBV27, with unresolved D. CDR3 length: 13 amino acids. The germline V gene encodes CDR1 MNHEY and CDR2 SMNVEV (reference sequence). Trimming removed 6 bases at V and 0 bases at J, with 7 bases between. CDR3 bases: TGTGCCAGCAGCCCCCAAAGCACAGATACGCAGTATTTT. This gives the protein CASSPQSTDTQYF.